Each of the 19 T cell receptor beta chains below was sequenced from the same sample in a study of control samples from healthy donors and cancer patients. Data came from immunoSEQ multiplex PCR; TCRdb stores just in-frame clones and leaves some out. This table holds just under 150,000 clones, 91% found once. Specimen: blood. All receptors derive from a young man in good health.

V is TRBV5-1 and J is TRBJ1-4; D is undetermined. In germline, CDR1 is SGHRS, CDR2 YFSETQ. The CDR3 is 16 amino acids. V was trimmed by 2 bases and J by 0 bases, leaving 11 bases between them. The CDR3 spells CASSFVSGATNEKLFF. In DNA form, the CDR3 reads TGCGCCAGCAGCTTTGTCAGCGGCGCAACTAATGAAAAACTGTTTTTT.

This chain joins TRBV7-3 and TRBJ1-1; D is possibly TRBD1 (5 bases). Germline CDR1 SGHTA, CDR2 FQGTGA. Between the trimmed V and J ends, which lost 5 bases and 4 bases, there was a span of 11 bases. The CDR3 is 13 amino acids. This CDR3 is CASSPGGGTEAFF. The DNA of the CDR3 is TGTGCCAGCAGCCCCGGGGGGGGCACTGAAGCTTTCTTT.

The rearrangement uses TRBV27 and TRBJ1-2; 9 positions agree with TRBD1. Germline V lookup: CDR1 MNHEY, CDR2 SMNVEV (reference sequence). Unmatched junction bases numbered 4, after V lost 5 bases and J lost 0 bases. The CDR3 contains 15 residues. CDR3 in amino acids: CASSPRQGANYGYTF. In DNA form, the CDR3 reads TGTGCCAGCAGTCCCAGACAGGGGGCTAACTATGGCTACACCTTC.

CDR3 DNA sequence: TGTGCCAGCAGACCTCAAACCGACAGTGTCTATGGCTACACCTTC. Its protein is CASRPQTDSVYGYTF. The chain has TRBV27 and TRBJ1-2; perhaps TRBD1 as D (5 bases). The CDR3 covers 15 residues. V was clipped by 6 bases and J by 4 bases, with 18 bases between them. Germline assignment: CDR1 MNHEY and CDR2 SMNVEV (reference sequence).

The J gene is TRBJ2-3, the V gene TRBV24-1, with D possibly called TRBD1 or TRBD2 (7 bases each). Germline V gene data show CDR1 as KGHDR and CDR2 as SFDVKD. CDR3 length: 14 residues. V lost 9 bases, J lost 0 bases, and 12 bases lay in between. The CDR3, as DNA: TGTGCCACCGGGAGGGGGCTTAGCACAGATACGCAGTATTTT. Protein sequence: CATGRGLSTDTQYF.

The CDR3 loop is CASSTVQAGTGELFF. CDR3 bases: TGTGCCAGCTCTACGGTGCAGGCCGGCACCGGGGAGCTGTTTTTT. The genes are TRBV2 and TRBJ2-2, with D unclear. Per germline, CDR1 SNHLY and CDR2 FYNNEI. The CDR3 extends over 15 amino acids. V lost 8 bases and J lost 4, with 17 bases in between.

This chain uses TRBV10-1 with TRBJ2-7, with D uncertain. CDR1 is WNHNN and CDR2 is SYGVQD in the germline V gene (reference sequence). This CDR3 contains 12 residues. V dropped 0 bases and J dropped 4 bases, with 4 bases sitting between them. The CDR3 region is CASSESSYEQYF. CDR3 bases: TGCGCCAGCAGTGAGTCGTCATACGAGCAGTACTTC.

The rearrangement links TRBV27 to TRBJ1-2; 7 positions match TRBD1. The CDR3 contains 14 residues. J lost 1 base, V lost 6 bases, and 5 bases had no gene match. CDR1 and CDR2 (germline): MNHEY, SMNVEV (reference sequence). The CDR3: CASSPSGGNYGYTF. As DNA, the CDR3 is TGTGCCAGCAGCCCTTCAGGGGGTAACTATGGCTACACCTTC.

The chain couples TRBV6-5 to TRBJ1-5; tentative D call: TRBD1 (6 bases). Deletions cut 4 bases from V and 3 bases from J, with 13 bases between. CDR1 is MNHEY, CDR2 SVGAGI, per germline. The CDR3 length is 15 residues. The CDR3 loop is CASSSTRDNNQPQHF. As DNA, the CDR3 is TGTGCCAGCAGTTCGACCCGGGACAACAATCAGCCCCAGCATTTT.

The chain's CDR3 is CATSDRLFFGELFF. CDR3 nucleotides: TGTGCCACCAGTGACCGGTTATTCTTCGGGGAGCTGTTTTTT. The chain is built from TRBV24-1 and TRBJ2-2, with D unresolved. Trimming took off 4 bases at V and 7 bases at J, with 12 bases between the two ends. The CDR3 spans 14 residues. From germline, CDR1 is KGHDR and CDR2 SFDVKD.

The J gene is TRBJ2-7, the V gene TRBV19; a possible D gene is TRBD2 (6 bases). With 5 bases removed from V and 1 base from J, the gap between germline ends came to 9 bases. The germline V gene has CDR1 LNHDA and CDR2 SQIVND (reference sequence). This CDR3 comprises 13 residues. In nucleotides, the CDR3 is TGTGCCAGTAGTTGGGGGGTTTCCTACGAGCAGTACTTC. It specifies CASSWGVSYEQYF.

The gene calls are TRBV28 and TRBJ2-7; D perhaps matches TRBD2 (5 bases). The CDR3 is made up of 15 amino acids. Germline assignment: CDR1 MDHEN and CDR2 SYDVKM. The V and J ends lost 7 bases and 1 base respectively, with 17 bases between them. The CDR3 DNA reads as TGTGCCAGCATCCCTGGGAGACAACCATCCTACGAGCAGTACTTC. It translates to CASIPGRQPSYEQYF.

A single count supports this clone. The rearrangement uses TRBV5-8 and TRBJ1-1; no firm D call. Germline lookup yields CDR1 SGHTS and CDR2 YDEGEE. This CDR3 is built from 15 residues. V was pared by 2 bases and J by 1 base, with 12 bases between. In DNA, the CDR3 is TGTGCCAGCAGCTTCTCTGCTACCCCGAACACTGAAGCTTTCTTT. It yields the protein CASSFSATPNTEAFF.

The count of this clone is one. The chain links TRBV28 to TRBJ1-2; 7 positions agree with TRBD1. The V gene end was trimmed by 5 bases and the J gene end by 5 bases; junction bases not matched to a gene: 5. Germline V gene lookup returns CDR1 MDHEN and CDR2 SYDVKM. The CDR3 totals 13 residues. The CDR3 DNA reads TGTGCCAGCAGTACTGGACAGGTTTATGGCTACACCTTC. Translating it yields CASSTGQVYGYTF.

CDR3 sequence: CATSPGRDQPQHF. DNA for the CDR3: TGTGCCACCAGCCCAGGGAGGGATCAGCCCCAGCATTTT. The V gene is TRBV24-1, the J gene TRBJ1-5; possibly TRBD1 for D (5 bases). The CDR3 spans 13 residues. CDR1 is KGHDR and CDR2 is SFDVKD in the germline V gene. V was trimmed by 7 bases and J by 5 bases, leaving 11 bases between them.

The chain has TRBV6-4 and TRBJ2-3; no clear D gene. Germline V lookup: CDR1 MRHNA, CDR2 SNTAGT. Trimming pared 0 bases from V and 0 bases from J, leaving 7 bases between. This CDR3 region has 15 residues. CDR3 coding DNA: TGTGCCAGCAGTGACTCCGTGGGCAGCACAGATACGCAGTATTTT. Amino acids: CASSDSVGSTDTQYF.

The V and J genes are TRBV14 and TRBJ1-1; TRBD1 is a possible D gene (5 bases). This CDR3 has 13 amino acids. V dropped 3 bases and J dropped 4 bases, with 9 bases sitting between them. Germline CDR1 and CDR2: SGHDN and FVKESK. The CDR3 DNA is TGTGCCAGCAGCCAGTGGGGGACCACTGAAGCTTTCTTT. Protein product: CASSQWGTTEAFF.

The gene calls are TRBV11-3 and TRBJ2-1, with D unresolved. The V end was cut by 0 bases, the J end by 8 bases, with 8 bases between. CDR3 size: 13 residues. CDR1 is SGHNT, CDR2 YENEEA, per germline. The DNA of the CDR3 is TGTGCCAGCAGCTTAGATGCTCTTTATGAGCAGTTCTTC. The encoded protein is CASSLDALYEQFF.

V and J are TRBV9 and TRBJ2-7; D call uncertain. The CDR3 spans 15 residues. The ends were cut back, 0 bases at V and 4 bases at J, with 14 bases in the middle. The germline V gene has CDR1 SGDLS and CDR2 YYNGEE. The CDR3 reads CASSVGKGTGYEQYF. Written as DNA, the CDR3 is TGTGCCAGCAGCGTAGGGAAGGGAACGGGTTACGAGCAGTACTTC.